This paragraph reports one TCR beta chain. What it recognizes is unknown. An Oncomine TCR Beta short-read assay was used to sequence the DNA from cultured CD4+ T cells. TCRdb independently ran MiXCR on the PCR reads; one entry per CDR3 protein. Of roughly 11,000 distinct CDR3 sequences listed, 69% were seen once; the top ten hold about 9.4%. The data derive from a study of vaccination and CD4 T cells after COVID-19. Regarding treatment: roughly 10-day PBMC culture with coronavirus spike peptide pools or control peptides (ViraFEST assay). ViraFEST used peptide pools to expand antigen-specific T cells and subsequently sequenced their TCRs. The CDR3 consists of 14 residues. V was trimmed by 7 bases and J by 4 bases, leaving 14 bases between them. Germline CDR1 is SGHTA and CDR2 is FQGNSA.

The sequence derives from a human donor who had recovered from COVID-19. The gene calls are TRBV7-2 and TRBJ2-1, with a possible D match to TRBD2 (6 bases). Sequences were obtained from CD4+ T cells from blood, cultured in vitro. The CDR3 loop reads CASIPRDSYNEQFF. Written as DNA, the CDR3 is TGTGCCAGCATCCCACGGGACTCATACAATGAGCAGTTCTTC.